The 22 T cell receptor beta chains listed next were all sequenced from one sample in a study of shared clonotypes between healthy human individuals. Sequenced by immunoSEQ multiplex PCR; TCRdb stores in-frame clones only, minus some. The data contain hundreds of thousands of clones, around 70% of them singletons. Sequenced material: memory CD4+ T cells sorted from blood. Subset reported: CD45RA-negative fraction. These receptors were obtained from a man aged 25-40 years in good health.

The genes are TRBV7-9 and TRBJ1-3; D unclear. This CDR3 has 12 residues. From germline, CDR1 is SEHNR and CDR2 FQNEAQ (reference sequence). Trimming shortened V by 2 bases and J by 4 bases, and 3 bases separated the two germline ends. The CDR3 nucleotides are TGTGCCAGCAGCTTACTAGGAAACACCATATATTTT. Amino acid sequence: CASSLLGNTIYF.

This clone was detected only a few times. The rearrangement uses TRBV28 and TRBJ2-7, with TRBD1 matching over 9 bases. CDR3 length: 15 amino acids. The V and J ends lost 4 bases and 6 bases, in that order; junction bases with no gene match: 10. Germline V gives CDR1 MDHEN, CDR2 SYDVKM. The CDR3 region is CASSSDRGNLCEQYF. The CDR3 bases are TGTGCCAGCAGTTCGGACAGGGGAAATCTTTGCGAGCAGTACTTC.

The V call is TRBV18, the J call TRBJ2-6; D possibly matches TRBD1 or TRBD2 (6 bases each). V dropped 3 bases and J dropped 2 bases, with 14 bases sitting between them. Germline CDR1 KGHSH, CDR2 LQKENI. The CDR3 has 17 residues. The CDR3 spells CASSPSGDTTGANVLTF. As DNA, the CDR3 is TGTGCCAGCTCACCGTCGGGGGACACAACTGGGGCCAACGTCCTGACTTTC. The variable domain in full, completed from reference TRBV18 and TRBJ2-6, reads NAGVMQNPRHLVRRRGQEARLRCSPMKGHSHVYWYRQLPEEGLKFMVYLQKENIIDESGMPKERFSAEFPKEGPSILRIQQVVRGDSAAYFCASSPSGDTTGANVLTFGAGSRLTVL.

The table lists this clone with a few counts. The V and J genes are TRBV10-3 and TRBJ2-3, with 10 positions matching TRBD1. The germline V gene encodes CDR1 ENHRY and CDR2 SYGVKD. V shed 6 bases and J 3 bases; nucleotides not matched to a gene: 3. The CDR3 is 14 residues long. The CDR3 sequence is CAIRGGQGTDTQYF. The CDR3 DNA is TGTGCCATCAGAGGGGGACAGGGGACAGATACGCAGTATTTT.

Many counts were recorded for this clone. This rearrangement joins TRBV18 to TRBJ1-2; 7 bases are shared with TRBD1. The V segment lost 3 bases and the J segment 3 bases; nucleotides outside the gene matches: 10. CDR1 and CDR2 from the germline V gene are KGHSH and LQKENI. The CDR3 is 16 amino acids. CDR3 sequence reads: CASSPIPGTEDYGYTF. The CDR3, as DNA: TGTGCCAGCTCACCTATACCAGGGACAGAAGACTATGGCTACACCTTC. The whole variable domain, remainder taken from reference TRBV18 and TRBJ1-2, is NAGVMQNPRHLVRRRGQEARLRCSPMKGHSHVYWYRQLPEEGLKFMVYLQKENIIDESGMPKERFSAEFPKEGPSILRIQQVVRGDSAAYFCASSPIPGTEDYGYTFGSGTRLTVV.

V and J are TRBV6-5 and TRBJ2-6; D is uncertain. Germline-derived CDR1 and CDR2 are MNHEY and SVGAGI. This CDR3 contains 15 residues. V lost 2 bases, J lost 2 bases, and 7 bases lay in between. CDR3 protein: CASSYDPTGANVLTF. The CDR3 DNA sequence: TGTGCCAGCAGTTACGACCCAACTGGGGCCAACGTCCTGACTTTC.

The V and J genes are TRBV18 and TRBJ1-4, with D unresolved. The CDR3 is 16 residues long. CDR1 is KGHSH and CDR2 is LQKENI in the germline V gene. Trimming shortened V by 3 bases and J by 2 bases, and 13 bases separated the two germline ends. The chain's CDR3 is CASSPKLPSTNEKLFF. The CDR3 DNA follows: TGTGCCAGCTCACCCAAGCTGCCGTCTACTAATGAAAAACTGTTTTTT.

The chain links TRBV2 to TRBJ2-2; weak D call: TRBD2 (6 bases). V was cut by 7 bases and J by 0 bases, with 12 bases left in between. Germline V gene data show CDR1 as SNHLY and CDR2 as FYNNEI. This CDR3 is built from 15 residues. The CDR3 region has the DNA TGTGCCAGCACCCATGGGACTGCGAACACCGGGGAGCTGTTTTTT. Protein: CASTHGTANTGELFF. Drawing the rest from reference TRBV2 and TRBJ2-2, the complete variable domain is EPEVTQTPSHQVTQMGQEVILRCVPISNHLYFYWYRQILGQKVEFLVSFYNNEISEKSEIFDDQFSVERPDGSNFTLKIRSTKLEDSAMYFCASTHGTANTGELFFGEGSRLTVL.

The chain has TRBV7-8 and TRBJ2-1; 8 bases map to TRBD2. The germline V gene encodes CDR1 SGHVS and CDR2 FQNEAQ. Trimming took 5 bases from V and 8 from J; bases not matched to a gene: 17. The CDR3 covers 17 residues. The CDR3 region is CASSAILPGLGFHEQFF. In DNA, the CDR3 is TGTGCCAGCAGCGCTATTCTTCCGGGACTAGGTTTTCATGAGCAGTTCTTC.

This rearrangement joins TRBV9 to TRBJ2-1; 7 bases fit TRBD1. This CDR3 has 14 amino acids. Germline assignment: CDR1 SGDLS and CDR2 YYNGEE. V was clipped by 4 bases and J by 4 bases; unmatched bases: 5. The CDR3 spells CASSLGQTYNEQFF. CDR3 coding DNA: TGTGCCAGCAGCCTGGGACAGACATACAATGAGCAGTTCTTC.

The V gene is TRBV28, the J gene TRBJ2-7; 7 nucleotides align to TRBD2. Germline-derived CDR1 and CDR2 are MDHEN and SYDVKM. Trimming cost V 6 bases and J 3 bases; bases outside gene matches: 17. The CDR3 has 17 amino acids. The CDR3 bases are TGTGCCAGCAGATCGATTGGTGGCGGGAGAGATAGCTACGAGCAGTACTTC. Translated: CASRSIGGGRDSYEQYF.

The chain uses TRBV10-3 and TRBJ1-2, with TRBD1 matching over 9 bases. The CDR3 is 15 residues long. V trimming: 2 bases; J trimming: 4 bases; junction bases outside the gene matches: 5. The germline CDR1 and CDR2 sequences are ENHRY and SYGVKD. The DNA for the CDR3 is TGTGCCATCAGTGAGCCGGTGACAGGGGGCTATGGCTACACCTTC. It translates to CAISEPVTGGYGYTF.

V is TRBV7-9 and J is TRBJ1-2; 7 bases are a match to TRBD1. Germline V gene sequence: CDR1 SEHNR, CDR2 FQNEAQ (reference sequence). V lost 5 bases and J lost 3; bases outside the gene matches: 9. The CDR3 extends over 15 amino acids. CDR3 loop: CASSPHDREHYGYTF. The CDR3 bases are TGTGCCAGCAGCCCTCACGACAGGGAGCACTATGGCTACACCTTC.

The chain joins TRBV15 to TRBJ2-7; D may be TRBD1 (5 bases). The CDR3 is made up of 14 amino acids. Between the trimmed V and J ends, which lost 0 bases and 2 bases, there was a span of 8 bases. Germline lookup yields CDR1 LNHNV and CDR2 YYDKDF (reference sequence). CDR3 sequence reads: CATSRDVGPYEQYF. The CDR3 bases are TGTGCCACCAGCAGAGATGTGGGGCCCTACGAGCAGTACTTC.

The chain couples TRBV5-5 to TRBJ1-2; 9 bases are shared with TRBD1. Trimming removed 0 bases from V and 7 bases from J; junction bases left unmatched: 4. The length of the CDR3 is 14 residues. Germline CDR1 and CDR2: SGHKS and YYEKEE (reference sequence). CDR3 residues: CASSLVGQGVGYTF. The CDR3 bases are TGTGCCAGCAGCTTGGTGGGACAGGGCGTTGGCTACACCTTC.

In this sample, this clone turned up a few times. CDR3 amino acids: CASSLGRAGPQETQYF. DNA of the CDR3: TGCGCCAGCAGCTTGGGAAGGGCAGGACCACAAGAGACCCAGTACTTC. The rearrangement joins TRBV5-1 to TRBJ2-5; unclear D gene. V was trimmed by 0 bases and J by 2 bases, leaving 14 bases between them. The CDR3 has 16 residues. Per germline, CDR1 SGHRS and CDR2 YFSETQ.

The gene calls are TRBV7-3 and TRBJ1-2; the D is unclear. There are 14 residues in the CDR3. V was shortened by 5 bases and J by 4 bases, with 14 bases between the two germline ends. The germline gives CDR1 SGHTA, CDR2 FQGTGA. Here the CDR3 reads CASSKDGPSYGYTF. The CDR3 coding sequence is TGTGCCAGCAGCAAAGACGGGCCCAGCTATGGCTACACCTTC. Together with reference TRBV7-3 and TRBJ1-2, the CDR3 gives the full variable domain: GAGVSQTPSNKVTEKGKYVELRCDPISGHTALYWYRQSLGQGPEFLIYFQGTGAADDSGLPNDRFFAVRPEGSVSTLKIQRTERGDSAVYLCASSKDGPSYGYTFGSGTRLTVV.

V usage is TRBV11-3 and J usage is TRBJ2-3; the D call may be TRBD1 or TRBD2 (6 bases each). The CDR3 length is 15 residues. Trimming cost V 4 bases and J 2 bases, with 13 bases left between them. In germline, CDR1 is SGHNT, CDR2 YENEEA. CDR3 protein: CASSSEGDFTDTQYF. DNA for the CDR3: TGTGCCAGCAGCTCCGAGGGGGACTTCACAGATACGCAGTATTTT.

This clone turned up a few times. The chain is built from TRBV10-1 and TRBJ2-3; D perhaps matches TRBD1 (6 bases). The germline CDR1 and CDR2 sequences are WNHNN and SYGVQD (reference sequence). The CDR3 runs to 15 residues. V lost 3 bases and J lost 2, with 12 bases in between. For the CDR3, the DNA is TGCGCCAGCAGTGATTTCCGGACAGACACAGATACGCAGTATTTT. It specifies CASSDFRTDTDTQYF.

V and J are TRBV6-1 and TRBJ2-7; a weak D match, TRBD1 (6 bases). The germline gives CDR1 MNHNS, CDR2 SASEGT. The CDR3 loop spans 13 amino acids. Trimming cost V 3 bases and J 9 bases, with 15 bases left between them. CDR3 nucleotides: TGTGCCAGCAGTGAGAGCCGGGACATGGGGCAGTACTTC. It yields the protein CASSESRDMGQYF.

This clone was observed at least ten times. This sequence joins TRBV14 and TRBJ2-7; D gene ambiguous. CDR3 length: 15 amino acids. The germline gives CDR1 SGHDN, CDR2 FVKESK. Between the trimmed V and J ends, which lost 7 bases and 3 bases, there was a span of 19 bases. In nucleotides, the CDR3 is TGTGCCAGCACGATCGGTCCGGGTTCCTACTACGAGCAGTACTTC. Protein product: CASTIGPGSYYEQYF.

The V call is TRBV19, the J call TRBJ1-3, with D hard to call. Germline V CDR1 and CDR2: LNHDA, SQIVND (reference sequence). The CDR3 length is 12 residues. Trimming left V 5 bases short and J 1 base short, with 3 bases between. CDR3 nucleotide sequence: TGTGCCAGTAGTCCGTCTGGAAACACCATATATTTT. It is translated as CASSPSGNTIYF. The complete variable domain, with remaining parts taken from reference TRBV19 and TRBJ1-3, reads DGGITQSPKYLFRKEGQNVTLSCEQNLNHDAMYWYRQDPGQGLRLIYYSQIVNDFQKGDIAEGYSVSREKKESFPLTVTSAQKNPTAFYLCASSPSGNTIYFGEGSWLTVV.